A single sample gave rise to the 30 T cell receptor beta chains below, sequenced in a study of blood T cells in healthy people across ages (dated by TCRdb to between 2014 and 2016). Receptor amplification or capture employed 5' RACE. TCRdb lists the instrument as Illumina HiSeq 2500. A second PCR of roughly 7 to 11 cycles was performed with a sample-barcoded 5' primer and a J-beta primer mix. TCRdb ran its own pipeline on the public reads, namely fastp trimming at Q25 and MiXCR clone calling, and kept in-frame beta chains. Entries are consolidated by CDR3 protein sequence, retaining the most common genes and DNA. In all, the sample holds roughly 700,000 distinct CDR3 sequences, and 49% of those were seen once. The biggest ten clones account for 25% to 35% of the sample. What was sequenced was blood. The source is a woman in her fifties or sixties in good health.

This clonotype has a handful of counts. The rearrangement links TRBV5-5 to TRBJ1-2; D gene ambiguous. The germline V and J ends were trimmed by 2 bases and 2 bases, with 7 bases remaining between them. This CDR3 has 13 residues. CDR1 and CDR2 from the germline V gene are SGHKS and YYEKEE (reference sequence). The chain's CDR3 is CASSFTENYGYTF. CDR3 in DNA: TGTGCCAGCAGCTTTACAGAGAACTATGGCTACACCTTC.

The genes are TRBV6-6 and TRBJ2-6, with D perhaps TRBD1 (5 bases). CDR1 and CDR2 from the germline V gene are MNHNY and SVGAGI (reference sequence). Trimming took 5 bases from V and 3 from J, leaving 11 bases between them. CDR3 length: 15 amino acids. CDR3 region: CASSPQGGGANVLTF. The CDR3 DNA follows: TGTGCCAGCAGTCCGCAGGGTGGTGGGGCCAACGTCCTGACTTTC.

V gene TRBV20-1 combines with J gene TRBJ2-2, with TRBD2 matching over 11 bases. The germline V gene has CDR1 DFQATT and CDR2 SNEGSKA (reference sequence). The ends lost 4 bases at V and 5 bases at J; junction bases unmatched: 6. The CDR3 consists of 15 residues. CDR3 protein: CSAIDRTSGTGELFF. The CDR3 DNA sequence: TGCAGTGCTATCGACAGGACTAGCGGGACCGGGGAGCTGTTTTTT.

CDR3 nucleotides: TGCAGCGTTGGGACGGTCCTCTCCGAGACCCAGTACTTC. Residues: CSVGTVLSETQYF. The chain uses TRBV29-1 and TRBJ2-5; D is unclear. The germline V gene encodes CDR1 SQVTM and CDR2 ANQGSEA. The CDR3 loop spans 13 amino acids. V lost 4 bases and J lost 5, with 14 bases in between.

This clonotype was observed a few times. The DNA of the CDR3 is TGCAGCGTTGTTGGACAGGGAGGCGACGAGCAGTACTTC. It yields the protein CSVVGQGGDEQYF. This rearrangement joins TRBV29-1 to TRBJ2-7; 8 bases are a match to TRBD1. With V trimmed by 4 bases and J by 5 bases, 7 bases remained unmatched. The CDR3 spans 13 residues. CDR1 SQVTM and CDR2 ANQGSEA come from the germline V gene.

This clonotype was observed a few times. This chain uses TRBV5-1 with TRBJ2-7; 10 positions agree with TRBD1. This CDR3 is 14 amino acids long. In germline, CDR1 is SGHRS, CDR2 YFSETQ. J gave up 7 bases and V 3 bases, and 7 bases lay outside the gene matches. The CDR3 reads CASSSGTGVREQYF. DNA for the CDR3: TGCGCCAGCAGCTCCGGGACAGGGGTGAGGGAGCAGTACTTC.

This clonotype was observed many times. The chain joins TRBV12-3 or TRBV12-4 to TRBJ2-7; TRBD2 agrees at 8 bases. The CDR3 runs to 15 residues. With V trimmed by 5 bases and J by 5 bases, 11 bases remained unmatched. The DNA for the CDR3 is TGTGCCAGCAGTCGCGGACCGGGGGGGACCAACGAGCAGTACTTC. It yields the protein CASSRGPGGTNEQYF.

Remarks on this clonotype: A much larger clone sits a single nucleotide away, making a read error possible. The chain has TRBV10-3 and TRBJ2-7, with unresolved D. Germline loops: CDR1 ENHRY, CDR2 SYGVKD. Trimming pared 5 bases from V and 2 bases from J, leaving 7 bases between. The CDR3 loop spans 12 amino acids. The CDR3 loop reads CAISSPPYEQYF. The CDR3 coding sequence is TGTGCCATCAGTAGTCCACCCTACGAGCAGTACTTC.

This clonotype was seen many times. The V and J genes are TRBV12-3 or TRBV12-4 and TRBJ2-1; TRBD2 matches at 14 bases. The J call may not be correct, given that the DNA end is closer to TRBJ2-7. This CDR3 is built from 18 residues. DNA for the CDR3: TGTGCCAGCAGTTTGGGACTAGCGGGAGCGAGCTCCTACAATGAGCAGTACTTC. This translates into CASSLGLAGASSYNEQYF.

The V call is TRBV7-2, the J call TRBJ2-5; D may be TRBD1 or TRBD2 (5 bases each). Between the trimmed V and J ends, which lost 5 bases and 3 bases, there was a span of 13 bases. The CDR3 consists of 14 residues. Germline CDR1 and CDR2: SGHTA and FQGNSA. Here the CDR3 reads CASSIRGRKETQYF. For the CDR3, the DNA is TGTGCCAGCAGCATCCGGGGCCGGAAAGAGACCCAGTACTTC.

The chain carries TRBV20-1 and TRBJ1-1; TRBD1 agrees at 8 bases. The CDR3 has 14 amino acids. Per germline, CDR1 DFQATT and CDR2 SNEGSKA (reference sequence). V lost 2 bases and J lost 5; bases outside the gene matches: 7. The CDR3 nucleotides read TGCAGTGCTAGACGTCAGGGGGCGACGACTGAAGCTTTCTTT. Translation gives CSARRQGATTEAFF.

Concerning this clonotype: No DNA is shown, since the ends of the CDR3 on it are uncertain; the CDR3 is the one TCRdb lists. The chain employs TRBV27 and TRBJ2-3; the DNA was not compared with TRBD2, the D call given in the table. The germline gives CDR1 MNHEY, CDR2 SMNVEV (reference sequence). The CDR3 comprises 17 residues, both ends counted. The CDR3 sequence: CARSFGYRCGSTDTQYF.

This clonotype has only a few counts. The rearrangement uses TRBV4-2 and TRBJ2-3; TRBD2 matches at 9 bases. The germline gives CDR1 LGHNA, CDR2 YNFKEQ. This CDR3 has 18 amino acids. V shed 4 bases and J 7 bases; nucleotides not matched to a gene: 18. The CDR3 coding sequence is TGTGCCAGCAGCCTGAATGCCTTAGCGGGAGAGTTTCCGTATACGCAGTATTTT. It encodes CASSLNALAGEFPYTQYF.

V and J are TRBV18 and TRBJ2-7; D not resolved. V lost 5 bases, J lost 3 bases, and 14 bases lay in between. CDR1 and CDR2 (germline): KGHSH, LQKENI. This CDR3 is 14 amino acids long. The CDR3 protein is CASSADGLSYEQYF. CDR3 bases: TGTGCCAGCTCAGCGGACGGGTTAAGCTACGAGCAGTACTTC.

The table lists this clonotype with a few counts. V gene TRBV9 combines with J gene TRBJ2-1, with 11 nucleotides matching TRBD2. This CDR3 contains 15 residues. With V trimmed by 4 bases and J by 8 bases, 8 bases remained unmatched. CDR1 is SGDLS, CDR2 YYNGEE, per germline. In DNA, the CDR3 is TGTGCCAGCAGCCTGATAGCGGGAGGGCAGCATGAGCAGTTCTTC. Its translation: CASSLIAGGQHEQFF.

In this sample, this clonotype turned up a few times. The chain recombines TRBV29-1 with TRBJ2-7; D might be TRBD1 (6 bases). The CDR3 has 12 residues. V was clipped by 6 bases and J by 2 bases, with 11 bases between them. Germline V lookup: CDR1 SQVTM, CDR2 ANQGSEA. The CDR3 DNA sequence: TGCAGCGTCAGGGGCGAGACCTACGAGCAGTACTTC. Translated, it gives CSVRGETYEQYF.

The V gene is TRBV6-4, the J gene TRBJ2-5; D uncertain. This CDR3 spans 13 amino acids. Germline assignment: CDR1 MRHNA and CDR2 SNTAGT. The V and J ends lost 7 bases and 11 bases respectively, with 20 bases between them. The CDR3 is CASKGPNTPEQYF. The CDR3 region has the DNA TGTGCCAGCAAGGGCCCAAATACTCCTGAGCAGTACTTC.

This clonotype was recorded only once. This rearrangement joins TRBV10-3 to TRBJ2-7; 7 bases match TRBD2. Trimming at V came to 8 bases and at J to 1 base, leaving 8 bases not matched to a gene. This CDR3 has 14 residues. Germline V gives CDR1 ENHRY, CDR2 SYGVKD. CDR3 bases: TGTGCCATCGGTGCCACTAGCGTTTCCTACGAGCAGTACTTC. Translating gives CAIGATSVSYEQYF.

This clonotype showed up many times. The chain is built from TRBV7-7 and TRBJ2-5, with 7 bases that match TRBD1. CDR1 SSHAT and CDR2 FNYEAQ come from the germline V gene (reference sequence). This CDR3 has 16 residues. V shed 0 bases and J 2 bases; nucleotides not matched to a gene: 6. The CDR3 coding sequence is TGTGCCAGCAGCTTAGCTGCCTCGGACAGGCAAGAGACCCAGTACTTC. Translation: CASSLAASDRQETQYF.

V usage is TRBV7-2 and J usage is TRBJ2-1, with 9 bases lining up with TRBD2. This CDR3 has 14 amino acids. Germline loops: CDR1 SGHTA, CDR2 FQGNSA. The trim removed 6 bases at V and 3 bases at J, leaving 3 bases unmatched. CDR3 region: CASRQAGGYNEQFF. As DNA, the CDR3 is TGTGCCAGCAGACAAGCGGGGGGCTACAATGAGCAGTTCTTC.

This sequence joins TRBV5-8 and TRBJ2-7; D uncertain. The V end was cut by 1 base, the J end by 7 bases, with 9 bases between. This CDR3 is built from 12 residues. In germline, CDR1 is SGHTS, CDR2 YDEGEE. The CDR3: CASSLPLREQYF. CDR3 bases: TGTGCCAGCAGCTTGCCCTTGAGAGAGCAGTACTTC.

The chain is built from TRBV10-3 and TRBJ1-1; D uncertain. There are 14 residues in the CDR3. The germline CDR1 and CDR2 sequences are ENHRY and SYGVKD. With 0 bases removed from V and 1 base from J, the gap between germline ends came to 6 bases. CDR3 protein: CAISESQKNTEAFF. DNA for the CDR3: TGTGCCATCAGTGAGTCACAGAAGAACACTGAAGCTTTCTTT.

This sequence joins TRBV7-9 and TRBJ2-7; D is unresolved. Per the germline V gene, CDR1 is SEHNR and CDR2 is FQNEAQ (reference sequence). This CDR3 has 12 amino acids. Trimming removed 3 bases at V and 4 bases at J, with 7 bases between. The CDR3 reads CASSFYRYEQYF. The DNA of the CDR3 is TGTGCCAGCAGCTTTTACCGTTACGAGCAGTACTTC.

As regards this clonotype: The junction differs from germline at one of its ends, possibly a read error. This chain connects TRBV20-1 to TRBJ2-7, with 8 bases aligning to TRBD2. The CDR3 contains 18 residues. Looked up from germline, CDR1 is DFQATT and CDR2 is SNEGSKA (reference sequence). This CDR3 reads CSAPHQRSGRFVEDEQYF. The CDR3 DNA follows: TGTAGTGCCCCACACCAGAGGAGCGGGAGATTCGTAGAGGACGAGCAGTACTTC.

The gene calls are TRBV5-8 and TRBJ1-5; no clear D gene. Germline V gives CDR1 SGHTS, CDR2 YDEGEE. Trimming shortened V by 2 bases and J by 1 base, and 10 bases separated the two germline ends. CDR3 length: 15 amino acids. The CDR3 bases are TGTGCCAGCAGCTTCCGTGGGGAGAGCAATCAGCCCCAGCATTTT. Encoded protein: CASSFRGESNQPQHF.

J is TRBJ2-1 and V is TRBV14; possible D gene TRBD1, 6 bases. V gave up 4 bases and J gave up 9 bases, with 10 bases separating them. This CDR3 has 12 amino acids. Germline V gives CDR1 SGHDN, CDR2 FVKESK. CDR3 residues: CASSPGTSEQFF. The CDR3 DNA follows: TGTGCCAGCAGCCCGGGGACAAGTGAGCAGTTCTTC.

This clonotype was found a few times. The chain has TRBV28 and TRBJ2-6; no clear D. V was trimmed by 10 bases and J by 2 bases, leaving 3 bases between them. Per the germline V gene, CDR1 is MDHEN and CDR2 is SYDVKM. The CDR3 covers 11 residues. The DNA of the CDR3 is TGTGCCACAGCTGGGGCCAACGTCCTGACTTTC. Encoded protein: CATAGANVLTF.

This clonotype has a count of ten or more. The J gene is TRBJ2-1, the V gene TRBV29-1, with D possibly being TRBD1 (6 bases). Germline V gene sequence: CDR1 SQVTM, CDR2 ANQGSEA. The V end was cut by 6 bases, the J end by 5 bases, with 20 bases between. The CDR3 length is 15 residues. In DNA form, the CDR3 reads TGCAGCGTCAAAGTAGGGGGAGCTCATGACAATGAGCAGTTCTTC. Translation gives CSVKVGGAHDNEQFF.

The V gene is TRBV29-1, the J gene TRBJ2-1; 9 bases fit TRBD2. The CDR3 covers 15 residues. The junction had 8 bases not matched to a gene; V was cut back by 6 bases and J by 2 bases. Germline V gives CDR1 SQVTM, CDR2 ANQGSEA. CDR3 DNA sequence: TGCAGCGTGGAGAGCGGCGGGAGGGCCTACAATGAGCAGTTCTTC. The encoded protein is CSVESGGRAYNEQFF.

The V call is TRBV19, the J call TRBJ2-7, with TRBD1 matching over 7 bases. Germline V gene data show CDR1 as LNHDA and CDR2 as SQIVND (reference sequence). The length of the CDR3 is 14 residues. V dropped 10 bases and J dropped 2; count of bases not matched to a gene: 11. The CDR3 nucleotides are TGTGCCACCAGTGGGGCAGGGGGTGCCTACGAGCAGTACTTC. This codes for CATSGAGGAYEQYF.